The clone carrying this T cell receptor (beta chain) has ten or more counts. Its antigen remains unidentified. Germline trimming cut 0 bases from V and 6 bases from J; bases unmatched to any gene: 4. The CDR3 is made up of 14 amino acids. The germline CDR1 and CDR2 sequences are SGHRS and YFSETQ. From the 5' RACE reads, TCRdb called clonotypes with MiXCR, one entry per CDR3 protein. The profile shows hundreds of thousands of distinct CDR3 sequences, about 11% of them singletons. The data were taken from a study of CD8 T cells in ankylosing spondylitis. Study outcomes and limitations: Reported data indicate significant enrichment of disease-linked clones within matched ankylosing spondylitis synovial fluid.

The rearrangement links TRBV5-1 to TRBJ2-3, with 7 bases fitting TRBD2. The receptor was derived from a male donor with ankylosing spondylitis or in good health (not recorded which). The specimen was blood, either unsorted or a sorted T cell fraction (not recorded which). CDR3 DNA: TGCGCCAGCAGCTTGGGCTGGGGGGGTGATACGCAGTATTTT. Its translation is CASSLGWGGDTQYF.